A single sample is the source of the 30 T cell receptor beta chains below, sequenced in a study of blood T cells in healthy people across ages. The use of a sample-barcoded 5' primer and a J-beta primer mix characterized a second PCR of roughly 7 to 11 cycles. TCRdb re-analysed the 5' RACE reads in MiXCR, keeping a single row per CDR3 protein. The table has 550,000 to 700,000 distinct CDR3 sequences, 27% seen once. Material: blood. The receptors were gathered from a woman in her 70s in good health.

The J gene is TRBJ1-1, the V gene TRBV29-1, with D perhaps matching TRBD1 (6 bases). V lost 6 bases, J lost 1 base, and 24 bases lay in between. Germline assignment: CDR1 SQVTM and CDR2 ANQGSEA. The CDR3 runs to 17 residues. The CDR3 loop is CSVIRWGQDRKNTEAFF. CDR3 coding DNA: TGCAGCGTCATCAGGTGGGGTCAGGACAGAAAGAACACTGAAGCTTTCTTT.

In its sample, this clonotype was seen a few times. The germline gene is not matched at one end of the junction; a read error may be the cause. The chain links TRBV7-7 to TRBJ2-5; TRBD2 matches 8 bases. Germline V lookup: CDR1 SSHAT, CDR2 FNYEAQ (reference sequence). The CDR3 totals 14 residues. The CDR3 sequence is CASSPPGLVKTQYF. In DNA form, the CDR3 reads TGTGCTAGCAGCCCCCCGGGACTAGTGAAGACCCAGTACTTC.

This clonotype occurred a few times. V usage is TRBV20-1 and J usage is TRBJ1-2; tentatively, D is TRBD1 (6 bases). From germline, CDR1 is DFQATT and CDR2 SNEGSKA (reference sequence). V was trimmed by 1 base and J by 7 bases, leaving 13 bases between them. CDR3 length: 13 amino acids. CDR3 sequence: CSARAGELSGYTF. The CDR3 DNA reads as TGCAGTGCTAGAGCAGGGGAACTAAGTGGCTACACCTTC.

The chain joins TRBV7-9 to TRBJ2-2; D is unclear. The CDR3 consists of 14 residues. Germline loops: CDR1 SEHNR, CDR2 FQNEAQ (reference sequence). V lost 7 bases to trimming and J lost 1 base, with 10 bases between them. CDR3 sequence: CASTPSLNTGELFF. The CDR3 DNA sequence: TGTGCCAGCACCCCCTCTTTGAACACCGGGGAGCTGTTTTTT. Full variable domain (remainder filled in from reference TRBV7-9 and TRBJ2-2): DTGVSQNPRHKITKRGQNVTFRCDPISEHNRLYWYRQTLGQGPEFLTYFQNEAQLEKSRLLSDRFSAERPKGSFSTLEIQRTEQGDSAMYLCASTPSLNTGELFFGEGSRLTVL.

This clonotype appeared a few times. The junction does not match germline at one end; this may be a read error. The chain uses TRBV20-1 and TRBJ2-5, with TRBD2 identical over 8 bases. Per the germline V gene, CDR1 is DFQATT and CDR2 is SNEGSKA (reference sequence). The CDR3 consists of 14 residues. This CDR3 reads CSAYISGTQGTQYF. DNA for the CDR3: TGCAGTGCTTATATTAGCGGGACCCAAGGGACCCAGTACTTC.

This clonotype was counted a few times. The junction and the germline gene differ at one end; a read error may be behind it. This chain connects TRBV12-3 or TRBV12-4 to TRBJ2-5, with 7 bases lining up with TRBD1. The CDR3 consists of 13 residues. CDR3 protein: CTSSLGTAETQYF. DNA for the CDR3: TGTACCAGCAGCCTAGGGACAGCAGAGACCCAGTACTTC.

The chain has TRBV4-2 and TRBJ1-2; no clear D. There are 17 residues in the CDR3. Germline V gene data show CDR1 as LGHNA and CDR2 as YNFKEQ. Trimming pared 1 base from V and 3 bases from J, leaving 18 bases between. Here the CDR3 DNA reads TGTGCCAGCAGCCAAGGGACCGCTGGGATGTTGGACTATGGCTACACCTTC. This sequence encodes CASSQGTAGMLDYGYTF.

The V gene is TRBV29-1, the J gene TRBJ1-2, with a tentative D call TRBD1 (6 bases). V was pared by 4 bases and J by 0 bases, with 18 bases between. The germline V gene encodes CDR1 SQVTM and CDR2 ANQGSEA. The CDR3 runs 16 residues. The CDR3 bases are TGCAGCGTTGGGGACCGCGGAGGGGGGTCTAACTATGGCTACACCTTC. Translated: CSVGDRGGGSNYGYTF.

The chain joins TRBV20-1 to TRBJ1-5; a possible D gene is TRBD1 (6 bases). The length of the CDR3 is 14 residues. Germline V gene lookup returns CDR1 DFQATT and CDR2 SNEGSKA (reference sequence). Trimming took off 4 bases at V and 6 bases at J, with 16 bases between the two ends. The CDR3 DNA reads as TGCAGTGCTACTACAGGGAACGGGGGTCAGCCCCAGCATTTT. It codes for CSATTGNGGQPQHF.

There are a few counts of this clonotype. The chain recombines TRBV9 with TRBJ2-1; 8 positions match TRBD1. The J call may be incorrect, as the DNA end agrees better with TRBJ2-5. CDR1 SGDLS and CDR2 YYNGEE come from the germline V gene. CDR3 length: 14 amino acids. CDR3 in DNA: TGTGCCAGCAGCACCAGGGGGCACCGAGAGACCCAGTACTTC. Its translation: CASSTRGHRETQYF.

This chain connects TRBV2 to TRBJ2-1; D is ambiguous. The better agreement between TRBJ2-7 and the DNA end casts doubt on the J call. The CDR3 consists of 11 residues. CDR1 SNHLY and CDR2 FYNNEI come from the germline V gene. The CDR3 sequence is CASGVSYEQYF. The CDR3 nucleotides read TGTGCCAGCGGGGTCTCCTACGAGCAGTACTTC.

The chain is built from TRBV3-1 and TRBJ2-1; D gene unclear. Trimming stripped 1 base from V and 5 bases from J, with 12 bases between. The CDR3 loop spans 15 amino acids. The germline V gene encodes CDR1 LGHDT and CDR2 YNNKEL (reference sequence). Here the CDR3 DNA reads TGTGCCAGCAGCCAAGGACGGGCCCATCACAATGAGCAGTTCTTC. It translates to CASSQGRAHHNEQFF.

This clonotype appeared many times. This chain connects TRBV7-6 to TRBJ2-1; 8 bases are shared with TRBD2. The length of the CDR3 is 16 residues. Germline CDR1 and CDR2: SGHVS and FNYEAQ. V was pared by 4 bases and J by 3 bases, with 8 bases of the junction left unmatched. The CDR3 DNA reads TGTGCCAGCAGCTCGCTCGGGGGGGCATTCTACAATGAGCAGTTCTTC. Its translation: CASSSLGGAFYNEQFF.

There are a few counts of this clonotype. The CDR3 DNA is TGCAGTGCTAGAGATATGACGGGGGGAAGGGGTGAGCAGTTCTTC. Translating it yields CSARDMTGGRGEQFF. The chain joins TRBV20-1 to TRBJ2-1, with 7 bases identical to TRBD2. J gave up 9 bases and V 0 bases, and 11 bases lay outside the gene matches. Germline-derived CDR1 and CDR2 are DFQATT and SNEGSKA (reference sequence). The CDR3 is 15 amino acids.

CDR3 sequence reads: CASSLRGGFNNEQFF. CDR3 nucleotide sequence: TGTGCCAGCAGCTTGCGGGGGGGGTTTAACAATGAGCAGTTCTTC. V and J are TRBV5-8 and TRBJ2-1; TRBD2 matches 8 bases. Germline CDR1 is SGHTS and CDR2 is YDEGEE. The length of the CDR3 is 15 residues. Trimming removed 1 base from V and 5 bases from J; junction bases left unmatched: 5. Drawing the rest from reference TRBV5-8 and TRBJ2-1, the complete variable domain is EAGVTQSPTHLIKTRGQQATLRCSPISGHTSVYWYQQALGLGLQFLLWYDEGEERNRGNFPPRFSGRQFPNYSSELNVNALELEDSALYLCASSLRGGFNNEQFFGPGTRLTVL.

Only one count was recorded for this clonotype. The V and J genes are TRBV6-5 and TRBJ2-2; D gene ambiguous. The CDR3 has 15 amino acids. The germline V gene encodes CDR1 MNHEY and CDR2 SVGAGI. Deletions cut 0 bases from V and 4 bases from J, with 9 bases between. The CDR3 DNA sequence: TGTGCCAGCAGTTACTCTCGTCGGAGCACCGGGGAGCTGTTTTTT. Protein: CASSYSRRSTGELFF.

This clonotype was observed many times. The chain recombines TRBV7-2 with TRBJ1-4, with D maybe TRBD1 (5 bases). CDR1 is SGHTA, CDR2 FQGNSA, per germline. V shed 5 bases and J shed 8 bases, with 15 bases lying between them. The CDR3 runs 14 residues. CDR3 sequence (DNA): TGTGCCAGCAGCCCTGACGGGGGACGAGAAAAACTGTTTTTT. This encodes CASSPDGGREKLFF.

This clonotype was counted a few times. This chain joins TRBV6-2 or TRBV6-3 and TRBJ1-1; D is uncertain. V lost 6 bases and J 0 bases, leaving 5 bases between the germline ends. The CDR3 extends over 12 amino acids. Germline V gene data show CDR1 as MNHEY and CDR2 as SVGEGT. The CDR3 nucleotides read TGTGCCAGCAGGACTCTGAACACTGAAGCTTTCTTT. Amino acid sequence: CASRTLNTEAFF.

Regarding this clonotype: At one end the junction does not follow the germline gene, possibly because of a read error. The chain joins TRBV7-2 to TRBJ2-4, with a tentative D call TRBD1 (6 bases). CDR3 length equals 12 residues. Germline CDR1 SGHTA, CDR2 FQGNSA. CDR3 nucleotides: TGTGCCAGCAGCTTAGATTCCCGACAGGTACGCTTC. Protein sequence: CASSLDSRQVRF.

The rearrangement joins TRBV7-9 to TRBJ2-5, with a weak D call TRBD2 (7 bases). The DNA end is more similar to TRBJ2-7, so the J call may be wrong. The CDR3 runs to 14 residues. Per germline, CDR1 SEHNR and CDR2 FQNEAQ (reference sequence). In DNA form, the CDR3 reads TGTGCCAGCAGCTTAGCGGGAGGGGACATCGAGCAGTACTTC. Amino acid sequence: CASSLAGGDIEQYF.

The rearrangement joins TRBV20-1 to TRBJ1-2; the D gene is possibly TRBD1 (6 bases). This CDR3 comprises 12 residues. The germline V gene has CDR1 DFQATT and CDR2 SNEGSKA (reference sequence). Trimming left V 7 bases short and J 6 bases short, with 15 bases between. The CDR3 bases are TGCAGTGGGGGGGCAGGGATCGATGGCTACACCTTC. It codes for CSGGAGIDGYTF.

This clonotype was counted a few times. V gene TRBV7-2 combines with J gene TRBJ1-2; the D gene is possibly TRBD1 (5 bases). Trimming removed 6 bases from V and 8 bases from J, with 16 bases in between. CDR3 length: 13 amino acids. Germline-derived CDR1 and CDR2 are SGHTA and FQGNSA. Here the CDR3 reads CASRTDRHRGYTF. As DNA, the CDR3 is TGTGCCAGCAGAACCGACAGACATAGGGGCTACACCTTC.

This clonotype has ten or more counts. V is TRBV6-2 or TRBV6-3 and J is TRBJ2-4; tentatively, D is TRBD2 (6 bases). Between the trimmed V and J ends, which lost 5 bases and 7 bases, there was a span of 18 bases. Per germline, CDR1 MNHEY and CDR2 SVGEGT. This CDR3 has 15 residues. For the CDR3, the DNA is TGTGCCAGCAGTACCATACGGAGGGCGACTAACATTCAGTACTTC. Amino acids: CASSTIRRATNIQYF.

CDR3 sequence (DNA): TGTGCCAGCAGCTTAACTTTCGTGACTCAGATCAATGAGCAGTTCTTC. Translation gives CASSLTFVTQINEQFF. This chain uses TRBV7-8 with TRBJ2-5; no reliable D call. The J call could be wrong; TRBJ2-1 is a better fit for the DNA end. From germline, CDR1 is SGHVS and CDR2 FQNEAQ. This CDR3 comprises 16 residues.

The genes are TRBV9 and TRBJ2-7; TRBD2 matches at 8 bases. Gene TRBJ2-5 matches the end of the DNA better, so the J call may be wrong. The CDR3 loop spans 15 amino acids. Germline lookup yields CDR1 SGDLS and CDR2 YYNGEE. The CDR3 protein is CASSVAPGGRETQYF. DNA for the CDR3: TGTGCCAGCAGCGTAGCCCCGGGGGGGCGAGAGACCCAGTACTTC.

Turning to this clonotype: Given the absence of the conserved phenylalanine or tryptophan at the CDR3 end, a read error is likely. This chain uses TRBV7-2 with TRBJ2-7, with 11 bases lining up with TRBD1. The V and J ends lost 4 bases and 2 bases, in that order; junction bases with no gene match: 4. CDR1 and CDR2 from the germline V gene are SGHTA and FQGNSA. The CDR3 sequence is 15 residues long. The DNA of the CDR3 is TGTGCCAGCAGCTCCAGGACAGGGGGCACCTACGAGCAGTACCTC. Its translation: CASSSRTGGTYEQYL.

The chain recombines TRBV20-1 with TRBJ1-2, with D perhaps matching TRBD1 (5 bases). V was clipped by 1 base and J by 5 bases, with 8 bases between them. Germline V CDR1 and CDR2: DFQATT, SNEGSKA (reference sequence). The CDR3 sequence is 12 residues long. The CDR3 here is CSARVTAYGYTF. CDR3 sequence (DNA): TGCAGTGCTAGAGTGACAGCTTATGGCTACACCTTC.

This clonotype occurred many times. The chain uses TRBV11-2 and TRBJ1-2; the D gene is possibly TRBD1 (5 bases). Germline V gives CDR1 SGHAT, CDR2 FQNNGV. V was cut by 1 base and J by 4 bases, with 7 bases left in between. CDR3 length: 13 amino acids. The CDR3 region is CASSLGGIYGYTF. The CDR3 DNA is TGTGCCAGCAGCTTAGGGGGGATCTATGGCTACACCTTC.

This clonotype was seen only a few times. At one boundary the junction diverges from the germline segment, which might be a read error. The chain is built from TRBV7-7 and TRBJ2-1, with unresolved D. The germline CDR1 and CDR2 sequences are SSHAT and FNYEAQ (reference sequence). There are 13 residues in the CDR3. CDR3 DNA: TGTGCTAGCAGCTTGGGCGAAAACAATGAGCAGTTCTTC. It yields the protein CASSLGENNEQFF.

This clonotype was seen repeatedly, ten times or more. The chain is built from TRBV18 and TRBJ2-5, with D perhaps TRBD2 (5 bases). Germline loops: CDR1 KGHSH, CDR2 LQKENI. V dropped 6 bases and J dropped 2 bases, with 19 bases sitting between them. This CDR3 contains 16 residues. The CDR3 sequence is CASSPRILDLQETQYF. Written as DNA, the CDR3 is TGTGCCAGCTCCCCCAGAATTCTGGACTTACAAGAGACCCAGTACTTC.